A selection of T cell receptor beta chains follows, all from one sample in a study of blood T cell repertoires in COVID-19. Libraries were prepared by immunoSEQ multiplex PCR; TCRdb keeps only in-frame clonotypes and omits some of them. The data contain approximately 100,000 clones, almost 95% of them singletons. Sequencing was performed on peripheral blood. The receptor source for this set is a man aged 50-59 years with active COVID-19. The CDR3 runs from the conserved cysteine through the conserved F or W. The order of the fields is D gene, clone size, J gene, V gene, CDR3 protein, CDR3 DNA. D genes are given only for firm matches. Part of the rows lack a size; the others show once, few, many or a class for expanded clones.

D gene: TRBD1
clone size: .
J gene: TRBJ2-6
V gene: TRBV6-6
CDR3 protein: CASSTGGIGANVLTF
CDR3 DNA: TGTGCCAGCAGCACAGGGGGGATTGGGGCCAACGTCCTGACTTTC

D gene: .
clone size: .
J gene: TRBJ1-1
V gene: TRBV25-1
CDR3 protein: CASSESRSGNTEAFF
CDR3 DNA: TGTGCCAGCAGTGAATCTCGGTCCGGGAACACTGAAGCTTTCTTT

D gene: TRBD1
clone size: .
J gene: TRBJ1-1
V gene: TRBV4-1
CDR3 protein: CASSPTGGKNTEAFF
CDR3 DNA: TGCGCCAGCAGCCCGACAGGGGGGAAGAACACTGAAGCTTTCTTT

D gene: TRBD2
clone size: few
J gene: TRBJ2-2
V gene: TRBV2
CDR3 protein: CASSGASGRNTGELFF
CDR3 DNA: TGTGCCAGCAGTGGGGCTAGCGGCCGCAACACCGGGGAGCTGTTTTTT

D gene: .
clone size: once
J gene: TRBJ2-6
V gene: TRBV27
CDR3 protein: CASSSSGRTPSGANVLTF
CDR3 DNA: TGTGCCAGCAGTTCCTCTGGGCGGACACCCTCTGGGGCCAACGTCCTGACTTTC

D gene: TRBD2
clone size: once
J gene: TRBJ2-1
V gene: TRBV7-6
CDR3 protein: CASSLTGTSGHNEQFF
CDR3 DNA: TGTGCCAGCAGCCTAACCGGGACTAGCGGTCACAATGAGCAGTTCTTC

D gene: .
clone size: .
J gene: TRBJ2-7
V gene: TRBV7-2
CDR3 protein: CASSLGPGDDEQYF
CDR3 DNA: TGTGCCAGCAGCTTAGGCCCAGGGGATGACGAGCAGTACTTC

D gene: TRBD1
clone size: .
J gene: TRBJ2-1
V gene: TRBV7-9
CDR3 protein: CASSFTGTGGRNEQFF
CDR3 DNA: TGTGCCAGCAGCTTTACCGGGACAGGGGGCCGTAATGAGCAGTTCTTC

D gene: .
clone size: .
J gene: TRBJ2-7
V gene: TRBV6-6
CDR3 protein: CASSYNPGVEYEQYF
CDR3 DNA: TGTGCCAGCAGTTACAACCCAGGGGTCGAATACGAGCAGTACTTC

D gene: .
clone size: .
J gene: TRBJ2-7
V gene: TRBV7-6
CDR3 protein: CASSLAGVAESYEQYF
CDR3 DNA: TGTGCCAGCAGCTTAGCTGGGGTAGCGGAATCCTACGAGCAGTACTTC

D gene: TRBD1
clone size: .
J gene: TRBJ2-3
V gene: TRBV5-8
CDR3 protein: CASQPGDRHTDTQYF
CDR3 DNA: TGTGCCAGCCAACCAGGGGACAGACACACAGATACGCAGTATTTT

D gene: TRBD2
clone size: once
J gene: TRBJ2-7
V gene: TRBV10-3
CDR3 protein: CAISEGREGYEQYF
CDR3 DNA: TGTGCCATCAGTGAGGGGCGGGAGGGCTACGAGCAGTACTTC

D gene: .
clone size: .
J gene: TRBJ2-3
V gene: TRBV6-6
CDR3 protein: CASSSTDREGTDTQYF
CDR3 DNA: TGTGCCAGCAGTTCCACCGACAGGGAGGGCACAGATACGCAGTATTTT

D gene: .
clone size: .
J gene: TRBJ1-2
V gene: TRBV30
CDR3 protein: CAWSRRVDGYTF
CDR3 DNA: TGTGCCTGGAGCCGCAGGGTCGATGGCTACACCTTC

D gene: TRBD1
clone size: .
J gene: TRBJ1-1
V gene: TRBV27
CDR3 protein: CASRETGGHTEAFF
CDR3 DNA: TGTGCCAGCAGAGAGACAGGGGGCCACACTGAAGCTTTCTTT

D gene: .
clone size: .
J gene: TRBJ1-2
V gene: TRBV18
CDR3 protein: CASSPGDLGYTF
CDR3 DNA: TGTGCCAGCTCACCCGGGGATCTGGGCTACACCTTC

D gene: TRBD1
clone size: .
J gene: TRBJ1-1
V gene: TRBV30
CDR3 protein: CACSQGASPNTEAFF
CDR3 DNA: TGTGCCTGCTCACAGGGGGCTTCTCCAAACACTGAAGCTTTCTTT

D gene: .
clone size: .
J gene: TRBJ2-1
V gene: TRBV19
CDR3 protein: CASSIDRDIRNEQFF
CDR3 DNA: TGTGCCAGTAGTATAGATCGGGATATTCGCAATGAGCAGTTCTTC

D gene: TRBD1
clone size: .
J gene: TRBJ1-1
V gene: TRBV28
CDR3 protein: CASSPPGQGNTEAFF
CDR3 DNA: TGTGCCAGCAGCCCACCCGGACAGGGGAACACTGAAGCTTTCTTT

D gene: .
clone size: .
J gene: TRBJ1-4
V gene: TRBV2
CDR3 protein: CASRVQGFANEKLFF
CDR3 DNA: TGTGCCAGCAGGGTCCAGGGCTTCGCTAATGAAAAACTGTTTTTT

D gene: TRBD1
clone size: once
J gene: TRBJ2-2
V gene: TRBV3-1/TRBV3-2
CDR3 protein: CASSLGQGGTGELFF
CDR3 DNA: TGTGCCAGCAGCCTGGGACAGGGGGGCACCGGGGAGCTGTTTTTT

D gene: TRBD2
clone size: .
J gene: TRBJ2-7
V gene: TRBV6-2/TRBV6-3
CDR3 protein: CASNPPGLANEQYF
CDR3 DNA: TGTGCCAGCAACCCCCCCGGACTAGCCAACGAGCAGTACTTC

D gene: TRBD1
clone size: .
J gene: TRBJ2-7
V gene: TRBV7-3
CDR3 protein: CASSRDRNYEQYF
CDR3 DNA: TGTGCCAGCAGCCGGGACAGGAACTACGAGCAGTACTTC

D gene: .
clone size: once
J gene: TRBJ1-5
V gene: TRBV9
CDR3 protein: CASSVGGENQPQHF
CDR3 DNA: TGTGCCAGCAGCGTAGGAGGCGAAAATCAGCCCCAGCATTTT

D gene: TRBD2
clone size: .
J gene: TRBJ2-2
V gene: TRBV7-2
CDR3 protein: CASSLREGTGELFF
CDR3 DNA: TGTGCCAGCAGCTTGCGGGAGGGCACCGGGGAGCTGTTTTTT

D gene: .
clone size: .
J gene: TRBJ1-1
V gene: TRBV28
CDR3 protein: CASSLTQVGDTEAFF
CDR3 DNA: TGTGCCAGCAGCCTCACTCAGGTGGGCGACACTGAAGCTTTCTTT

D gene: TRBD1
clone size: once
J gene: TRBJ2-5
V gene: TRBV5-4
CDR3 protein: CASSKKGQRQETQYF
CDR3 DNA: TGTGCCAGCAGCAAAAAGGGACAGCGTCAAGAGACCCAGTACTTC

D gene: .
clone size: .
J gene: TRBJ1-2
V gene: TRBV10-1
CDR3 protein: CASSDEVDYGYTF
CDR3 DNA: TGCGCCAGCAGTGACGAGGTTGACTATGGCTACACCTTC

D gene: TRBD2
clone size: .
J gene: TRBJ2-5
V gene: TRBV6-1
CDR3 protein: CASSEALSGSGETQYF
CDR3 DNA: TGTGCCAGCAGTGAAGCGCTTAGCGGGAGTGGGGAGACCCAGTACTTC